This T cell receptor (beta chain) appears in the sequencing data of a study of T-cell reconstitution after alpha-beta-depleted transplantation in children. V was shortened by 3 bases and J by 13 bases, with 17 bases between the two germline ends. Looked up from germline, CDR1 is MGHRA and CDR2 is YSYEKL. The CDR3 is 13 amino acids. The TCRbeta library incorporated unique molecular identifiers. Each CDR3 protein gets one entry after TCRdb re-called the PCR reads with MiXCR. The sample lists roughly 350,000 distinct CDR3 sequences; 9% to 12% were seen once. This clonotype was detected a few times. The genes are TRBV4-1 and TRBJ2-3, with unresolved D. Here the sequenced sample was PBMCs from the stem cell graft donor, taken from the stem cell graft. The receptor comes from a human donor who donated a stem cell graft to a child with acute lymphoblastic leukemia. Here the CDR3 DNA reads TGCGCCAGCAGCCATCCCTGGCGAGTCCCGAAGTATTTT. This translates into CASSHPWRVPKYF.